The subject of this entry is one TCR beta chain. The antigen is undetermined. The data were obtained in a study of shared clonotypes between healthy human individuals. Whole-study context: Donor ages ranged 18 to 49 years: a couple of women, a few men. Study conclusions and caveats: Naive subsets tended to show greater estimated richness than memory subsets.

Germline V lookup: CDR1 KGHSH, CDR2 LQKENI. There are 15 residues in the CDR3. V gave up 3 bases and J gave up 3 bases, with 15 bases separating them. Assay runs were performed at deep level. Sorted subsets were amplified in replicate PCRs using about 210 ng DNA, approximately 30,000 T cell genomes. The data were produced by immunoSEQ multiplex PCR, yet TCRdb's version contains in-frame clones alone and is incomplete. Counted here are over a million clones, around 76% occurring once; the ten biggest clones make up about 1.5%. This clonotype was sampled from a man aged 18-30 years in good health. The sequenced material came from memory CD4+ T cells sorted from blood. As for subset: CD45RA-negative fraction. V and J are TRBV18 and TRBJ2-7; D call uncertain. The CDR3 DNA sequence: TGTGCCAGCTCACCTGAGCAGCTGTCTAGCTACGAGCAGTACTTC. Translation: CASSPEQLSSYEQYF.